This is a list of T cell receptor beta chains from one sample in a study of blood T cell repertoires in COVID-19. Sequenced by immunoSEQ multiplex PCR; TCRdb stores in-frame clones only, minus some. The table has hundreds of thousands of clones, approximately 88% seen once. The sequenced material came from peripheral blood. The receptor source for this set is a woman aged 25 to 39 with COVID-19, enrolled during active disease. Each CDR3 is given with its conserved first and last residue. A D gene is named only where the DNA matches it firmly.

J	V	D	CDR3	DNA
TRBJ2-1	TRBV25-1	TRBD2	CAMGGRGEQFF	TGTGCGATGGGAGGGAGGGGTGAGCAGTTCTTC
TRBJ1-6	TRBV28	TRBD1	CASSYTGGDSPLHF	TGTGCCAGCAGTTACACAGGGGGCGATTCACCCCTCCACTTT
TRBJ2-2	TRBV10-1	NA	CASSTVATGELFF	TGCGCCAGCAGTACCGTAGCTACCGGGGAGCTGTTTTTT
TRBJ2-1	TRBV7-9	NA	CATGNEQFF	TGTGCCACGGGTAATGAGCAGTTCTTC
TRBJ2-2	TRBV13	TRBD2	CASSSGLAANTGELFF	TGTGCCAGCAGCTCCGGACTAGCGGCAAACACCGGGGAGCTGTTTTTT
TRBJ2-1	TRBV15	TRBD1	CATRGRDRGLGEQFF	TGTGCCACCCGGGGCCGGGACAGGGGGCTCGGTGAGCAGTTCTTC
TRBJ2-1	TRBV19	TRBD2	CASSSGLAGGISYNEQFF	TGTGCCAGTAGTTCCGGACTAGCGGGAGGCATCTCCTACAATGAGCAGTTCTTC
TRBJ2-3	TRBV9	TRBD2	CASKRGPSEDTQYF	TGTGCCAGCAAGCGGGGCCCCTCCGAAGATACGCAGTATTTT
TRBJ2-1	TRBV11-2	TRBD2	CASSTPTSGGNEQFF	TGTGCCAGCAGCACGCCAACTAGCGGGGGAAATGAGCAGTTCTTC
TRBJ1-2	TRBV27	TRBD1	CASSSPGQGGGYTF	TGTGCCAGCAGTTCCCCCGGACAGGGTGGTGGCTACACCTTC
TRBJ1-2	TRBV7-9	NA	CATSAETHNPFYTF	TGTGCCACTTCCGCGGAGACTCACAACCCCTTCTACACCTTC
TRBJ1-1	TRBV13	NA	CASSLGHRNTEAFF	TGTGCCAGCAGCTTAGGCCATAGGAACACTGAAGCTTTCTTT
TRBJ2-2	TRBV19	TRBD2	CASSNSGSTGELFF	TGTGCCAGTAGTAATAGCGGGAGCACCGGGGAGCTGTTTTTT
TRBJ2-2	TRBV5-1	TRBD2	CASTRREIDTGELFF	TGCGCCAGCACCCGGCGGGAGATAGACACCGGGGAGCTGTTTTTT
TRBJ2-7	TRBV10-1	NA	CASSDFSGVNYEQYF	TGCGCCAGCAGTGATTTTTCCGGGGTTAACTACGAGCAGTACTTC
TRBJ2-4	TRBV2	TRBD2	CASSESLAGIQYF	TGTGCCAGCAGTGAATCCCTAGCGGGCATTCAGTACTTC